Each of the 14 T cell receptor beta chains below was sequenced from the same sample in a study of cytomegalovirus exposure and HLA in healthy donors (dated by TCRdb to the late 2010s). The library was generated by the immunoSEQ multiplex PCR assay. The multiplex PCR relied on a mix of 60 forward primers for TCR Vbeta segments and 13 reverse primers for TCR Jbeta segments. TCRdb retrieved this table from immuneACCESS and kept in-frame rearrangements only. Not all clones are present; in checked studies, unresolved V genes account for under half, and no reason is known for the remainder. The sample contains over 120,000 clones, 9.7% of them found a single time. 1.8% of the sample is in the top ten clones. Sequenced input: PBMCs. The receptors come from a man aged 50 to 59 in good health and CMV-seronegative.

This chain connects TRBV28 to TRBJ1-2, with TRBD1 identical over 7 bases. The CDR3 loop spans 14 amino acids. Losses at the gene ends were 1 base for V and 8 bases for J; bases not matched to a gene: 7. Germline V CDR1 and CDR2: MDHEN, SYDVKM. The CDR3 nucleotides are TGTGCCAGCAGTTTATTAAGGGGGCTGGGGGGCTACACCTTC. Translated, it gives CASSLLRGLGGYTF.

V is TRBV6-1 and J is TRBJ2-7; no clear D. This CDR3 region has 16 residues. Germline values: CDR1 MNHNS, CDR2 SASEGT. The ends were cut back, 0 bases at V and 3 bases at J, with 15 bases in the middle. In DNA, the CDR3 is TGTGCCAGCAGTGAAGCCGCCCCGAGGAACGGCTACGAGCAGTACTTC. Residues: CASSEAAPRNGYEQYF.

This clone was seen only a few times. This rearrangement joins TRBV7-9 to TRBJ2-5, with 9 bases aligning to TRBD2. Unmatched junction bases numbered 4, after V lost 3 bases and J lost 5 bases. This CDR3 region has 14 residues. In germline, CDR1 is SEHNR, CDR2 FQNEAQ (reference sequence). CDR3 amino acids: CASSLRTSDETQYF. The CDR3 region has the DNA TGTGCCAGCAGCTTGAGGACTAGCGACGAGACCCAGTACTTC.

This clone has just a few counts. The J gene is TRBJ1-5, the V gene TRBV6-1; TRBD1 matches 7 bases. Germline trimming cut 6 bases from V and 4 bases from J; bases unmatched to any gene: 6. The CDR3 covers 14 residues. Per germline, CDR1 MNHNS and CDR2 SASEGT. The CDR3 here is CASRGTVENQPQHF. The CDR3 nucleotides are TGTGCCAGCAGGGGGACAGTGGAAAATCAGCCCCAGCATTTT.

The CDR3: CATSREARGYGYTF. CDR3 in DNA: TGTGCCACCAGCAGAGAGGCTCGGGGCTATGGCTACACCTTC. The V call is TRBV15, the J call TRBJ1-2; unclear D gene. There are 14 residues in the CDR3. Between the trimmed V and J ends, which lost 0 bases and 4 bases, there was a span of 9 bases. Germline CDR1 and CDR2: LNHNV and YYDKDF (reference sequence).

The chain links TRBV23-1 to TRBJ2-3, with D tentatively TRBD2 (7 bases). TRBV23-1 is reported as an ORF; its role is uncertain. The CDR3 has 21 amino acids. V lost 2 bases and J lost 4, with 31 bases in between. The CDR3 bases are TGCGCCAGCAGTCAAAGCCTCCGGGACACTGCCGGGGGAGGGCCGCCAGATACGCAGTATTTT. Amino acid sequence: CASSQSLRDTAGGGPPDTQYF.

The J gene is TRBJ2-7, the V gene TRBV7-9, with 8 positions matching TRBD2. The junction had 3 bases not matched to a gene; V was cut back by 5 bases and J by 0 bases. CDR3 length equals 14 residues. Germline loops: CDR1 SEHNR, CDR2 FQNEAQ (reference sequence). The CDR3: CASSASGYSYEQYF. CDR3 nucleotides: TGTGCCAGCAGCGCTAGCGGGTACTCCTACGAGCAGTACTTC.

This sequence joins TRBV27 and TRBJ2-1; perhaps TRBD2 as D (6 bases). The germline CDR1 and CDR2 sequences are MNHEY and SMNVEV (reference sequence). The CDR3 is made up of 19 amino acids. V was shortened by 7 bases and J by 0 bases, with 25 bases between the two germline ends. In nucleotides, the CDR3 is TGTGCCAGCATTAAAATTGGGGCAGTTGGGACTTTCTCCTACAATGAGCAGTTCTTC. Amino acids: CASIKIGAVGTFSYNEQFF.

This clone was observed a few times. V gene TRBV5-1 combines with J gene TRBJ2-1; possibly TRBD1 for D (5 bases). V dropped 4 bases and J dropped 5 bases, with 13 bases sitting between them. From germline, CDR1 is SGHRS and CDR2 YFSETQ. This CDR3 spans 14 amino acids. The CDR3 nucleotides read TGCGCCAGCAGCGACAGTAGGTCCAACAATGAGCAGTTCTTC. This gives the protein CASSDSRSNNEQFF. The variable domain in full, with the rest retrieved from reference TRBV5-1 and TRBJ2-1, is KAGVTQTPRYLIKTRGQQVTLSCSPISGHRSVSWYQQTPGQGLQFLFEYFSETQRNKGNFPGRFSGRQFSNSRSEMNVSTLELGDSALYLCASSDSRSNNEQFFGPGTRLTVL.

This chain uses TRBV11-2 with TRBJ2-3; TRBD2 matches at 8 bases. With 5 bases clipped from V and 6 bases from J, the junction kept 10 bases outside the gene matches. This CDR3 region has 15 residues. CDR1 and CDR2 from the germline V gene are SGHAT and FQNNGV. CDR3 DNA sequence: TGTGCCAGCAGCCCCCAGGGCGGGACTAGGGATACGCAGTATTTT. This encodes CASSPQGGTRDTQYF.

This clone has a handful of counts. The rearrangement joins TRBV10-1 to TRBJ2-1; 16 nucleotides align to TRBD2. The V gene end was trimmed by 5 bases and the J gene end by 8 bases; junction bases not matched to a gene: 3. The CDR3 is 15 residues long. Germline CDR1 reads WNHNN; CDR2 reads SYGVQD (reference sequence). CDR3 coding DNA: TGCGCCAGCAGTAAAGGGACTAGCGGGAGGGATGAGCAGTTCTTC. Amino acid sequence: CASSKGTSGRDEQFF.

This chain joins TRBV19 and TRBJ2-3, with D tentatively TRBD2 (5 bases). Germline CDR1 and CDR2: LNHDA and SQIVND (reference sequence). V was pared by 4 bases and J by 4 bases, with 9 bases between. There are 13 residues in the CDR3. CDR3 in DNA: TGTGCCAGTAGTACATCGAGGGCAGATACGCAGTATTTT. Its protein is CASSTSRADTQYF.

The chain joins TRBV5-8 to TRBJ2-7; a possible D gene is TRBD2 (6 bases). Trimming removed 0 bases from V and 0 bases from J, with 7 bases in between. Germline CDR1 is SGHTS and CDR2 is YDEGEE. This CDR3 contains 14 residues. The CDR3 nucleotides are TGTGCCAGCAGCTTGGGGAGGGTCTCCTACGAGCAGTACTTC. It codes for CASSLGRVSYEQYF.

This clone occurred a few times. This sequence joins TRBV7-3 and TRBJ1-5, with D possibly being TRBD1 (6 bases). Trimming took 0 bases from V and 1 from J, leaving 13 bases between them. CDR3 size: 17 residues. CDR1 is SGHTA, CDR2 FQGTGA, per germline. This CDR3 reads CASSLTGGGGSNQPQHF. CDR3 nucleotide sequence: TGTGCCAGCAGCTTAACTGGCGGGGGCGGCAGCAATCAGCCCCAGCATTTT.